The 18 T cell receptor beta chains listed next were all sequenced from one sample in a study of beta chain features in type 1 diabetes. Reverse transcribing all isolated RNA meant expressed TCRB transcripts were sequenced. The protocol was immunoSEQ multiplex PCR, while the TCRdb copy is restricted to in-frame clones and leaves out a portion. Of some 500,000 clones in the sample, 10% to 12% were seen once. What was sequenced was naive CD4+ T cells from blood. These TCRs come from a woman aged 18-35 years in good health.

A few counts support this clone. The chain uses TRBV14 and TRBJ2-3, with D hard to call. CDR3 length: 14 residues. With 6 bases removed from V and 1 base from J, the gap between germline ends came to 11 bases. The germline V gene has CDR1 SGHDN and CDR2 FVKESK. DNA for the CDR3: TGTGCCAGCAGAGAGCGCGGCCGCACAGATACGCAGTATTTT. The encoded protein is CASRERGRTDTQYF.

This clone turned up a few times. The chain recombines TRBV7-2 with TRBJ2-7, with 10 bases matching TRBD1. This CDR3 has 15 residues. The V gene's germline CDR1 is SGHTA and CDR2 FQGNSA. The J segment lost 1 base and the V segment lost 4 bases, leaving 4 bases of the junction unmatched. The CDR3 loop is CASSSRTGGSYEQYF. CDR3 in DNA: TGTGCCAGCAGCTCACGGACAGGGGGTTCCTACGAGCAGTACTTC.

The rearrangement joins TRBV18 to TRBJ1-5; D is possibly TRBD1 (5 bases). The V gene's germline CDR1 is KGHSH and CDR2 LQKENI. This CDR3 has 15 amino acids. V lost 1 base, J lost 5 bases, and 12 bases lay in between. As DNA, the CDR3 is TGTGCCAGCTCACCACGGGCAGGGCAGGATCAGCCCCAGCATTTT. Residues: CASSPRAGQDQPQHF.

This chain uses TRBV11-3 with TRBJ2-5; D possibly matches TRBD1 or TRBD2 (5 bases each). Germline CDR1 is SGHNT and CDR2 is YENEEA. This CDR3 comprises 13 residues. The V end was cut by 4 bases, the J end by 5 bases, with 11 bases between. In DNA, the CDR3 is TGTGCCAGCAGCTACGGGGCACGGGAGACCCAGTACTTC. Encoded protein: CASSYGARETQYF.

In its sample, this clone was seen a few times. This chain uses TRBV4-2 with TRBJ1-2; D perhaps matches TRBD1 (5 bases). This CDR3 spans 16 amino acids. Germline CDR1 LGHNA, CDR2 YNFKEQ. Trimming removed 0 bases from V and 6 bases from J, with 17 bases in between. CDR3 protein: CASSQDQGGFDHGYTF. In DNA form, the CDR3 reads TGTGCCAGCAGCCAAGATCAGGGCGGGTTCGACCATGGCTACACCTTC.

This clone was detected only a few times. The same CDR3 arises from other DNA sequences in this sample as well. The V and J genes are TRBV5-4 and TRBJ2-3; D is unresolved. The CDR3 has 13 residues. The germline V gene has CDR1 SGHNT and CDR2 YYREEE (reference sequence). V was shortened by 5 bases and J by 0 bases, with 7 bases between the two germline ends. The CDR3 bases are TGTGCCAGCAGTCGTGGCAGCACAGATACGCAGTATTTT. Amino acids: CASSRGSTDTQYF.

The chain joins TRBV30 to TRBJ2-3; 8 bases match TRBD2. V was clipped by 2 bases and J by 6 bases; unmatched bases: 10. CDR1 is GTSNPN, CDR2 SVGIG, per germline (reference sequence). The CDR3 contains 15 residues. This CDR3 is CAWSRAGGGGDTQYF. CDR3 nucleotide sequence: TGTGCCTGGAGTCGGGCGGGAGGCGGTGGCGATACGCAGTATTTT.

V is TRBV4-3 and J is TRBJ1-2, with D perhaps matching TRBD1 (6 bases). Germline V gives CDR1 LGHNA, CDR2 YSLEER. V was cut by 0 bases and J by 0 bases, with 8 bases left in between. This CDR3 region has 15 residues. As DNA, the CDR3 is TGCGCCAGCAGCCAAGAAGGGGGATCTAACTATGGCTACACCTTC. It specifies CASSQEGGSNYGYTF.

This clone occurred a few times. In nucleotides, the CDR3 is TGTGCCAGCAGTTTGGCGGGACACTCGTACCAAGAGACCCAGTACTTC. This encodes CASSLAGHSYQETQYF. The chain joins TRBV28 to TRBJ2-5; possibly TRBD1 or TRBD2 for D (6 bases each). The ends were cut back, 3 bases at V and 0 bases at J, with 14 bases in the middle. The V gene's germline CDR1 is MDHEN and CDR2 SYDVKM. CDR3 length equals 16 residues.

CDR3 DNA sequence: TGCAGCGTTGTTAGTTACCCTTACGAGCAGTACTTC. This sequence encodes CSVVSYPYEQYF. The rearrangement links TRBV29-1 to TRBJ2-7; no clear D gene. The CDR3 spans 12 residues. Between the trimmed V and J ends, which lost 4 bases and 4 bases, there was a span of 11 bases. Germline loops: CDR1 SQVTM, CDR2 ANQGSEA.

There are a few counts of this clone. The chain combines TRBV28 with TRBJ2-1; weak D call: TRBD1 (6 bases). CDR3 length: 14 amino acids. Trimming cost V 8 bases and J 0 bases, with 11 bases left between them. The germline V gene encodes CDR1 MDHEN and CDR2 SYDVKM. This CDR3 reads CASLGDISYNEQFF. DNA of the CDR3: TGTGCCAGCCTGGGGGACATCTCCTACAATGAGCAGTTCTTC.

The rearrangement uses TRBV18 and TRBJ2-5; unclear D gene. The CDR3 loop spans 13 amino acids. Trimming removed 6 bases from V and 2 bases from J, with 10 bases in between. The V gene's germline CDR1 is KGHSH and CDR2 LQKENI. In nucleotides, the CDR3 is TGTGCCAGCTCCTTCGGATCACAAGAGACCCAGTACTTC. It is translated as CASSFGSQETQYF.

This clone was counted a few times. CDR3 sequence (DNA): TGTGCCAGCAGCAGAGAGGACGGGAGCTCCTACAATGAGCAGTTCTTC. Its translation is CASSREDGSSYNEQFF. V usage is TRBV7-9 and J usage is TRBJ2-1; possibly TRBD2 for D (6 bases). V was shortened by 5 bases and J by 0 bases, with 14 bases between the two germline ends. The CDR3 contains 16 residues. CDR1 and CDR2 (germline): SEHNR, FQNEAQ (reference sequence).

This clone has more than one count but fewer than ten. This chain links TRBV23-1 with TRBJ1-2; D may be TRBD1 (6 bases). TRBV23-1 is an ORF; its function is uncertain. With 1 base removed from V and 9 bases from J, the gap between germline ends came to 12 bases. The CDR3 contains 13 residues. The DNA of the CDR3 is TGCGCCAGCAGTCAATTCTTGCAGGGGAGCTACACCTTC. Protein sequence: CASSQFLQGSYTF.

The J gene is TRBJ2-3, the V gene TRBV5-1; D may be TRBD2 (6 bases). Germline assignment: CDR1 SGHRS and CDR2 YFSETQ. The V end was cut by 0 bases, the J end by 5 bases, with 10 bases between. The CDR3 contains 14 residues. The CDR3 is CASSLVAGRDTQYF. DNA for the CDR3: TGCGCCAGCAGCTTGGTGGCGGGAAGAGATACGCAGTATTTT.

The J gene is TRBJ2-1, the V gene TRBV7-9; either TRBD1 or TRBD2 may supply D (5 bases each). V lost 0 bases, J lost 5 bases, and 5 bases lay in between. The V gene's germline CDR1 is SEHNR and CDR2 FQNEAQ (reference sequence). This CDR3 has 13 residues. CDR3: CASSLAGHNEQFF. In DNA, the CDR3 is TGTGCCAGCAGCTTAGCGGGACACAATGAGCAGTTCTTC.

Here the CDR3 DNA reads TGTGCCAGCAGTGCAGGGTTTCATTCACCCCTCCACTTT. Its translation: CASSAGFHSPLHF. The rearrangement joins TRBV27 to TRBJ1-6; a weak D match, TRBD1 (5 bases). The CDR3 spans 13 residues. Germline V gene sequence: CDR1 MNHEY, CDR2 SMNVEV (reference sequence). With 5 bases removed from V and 8 bases from J, the gap between germline ends came to 10 bases.

The V and J genes are TRBV6-1 and TRBJ2-1; tentative D call: TRBD1 (5 bases). This CDR3 has 14 amino acids. With 4 bases removed from V and 5 bases from J, the gap between germline ends came to 12 bases. Germline values: CDR1 MNHNS, CDR2 SASEGT. CDR3 nucleotide sequence: TGTGCCAGCAGTGCCAGTTGGACAAACAATGAGCAGTTCTTC. As protein: CASSASWTNNEQFF.